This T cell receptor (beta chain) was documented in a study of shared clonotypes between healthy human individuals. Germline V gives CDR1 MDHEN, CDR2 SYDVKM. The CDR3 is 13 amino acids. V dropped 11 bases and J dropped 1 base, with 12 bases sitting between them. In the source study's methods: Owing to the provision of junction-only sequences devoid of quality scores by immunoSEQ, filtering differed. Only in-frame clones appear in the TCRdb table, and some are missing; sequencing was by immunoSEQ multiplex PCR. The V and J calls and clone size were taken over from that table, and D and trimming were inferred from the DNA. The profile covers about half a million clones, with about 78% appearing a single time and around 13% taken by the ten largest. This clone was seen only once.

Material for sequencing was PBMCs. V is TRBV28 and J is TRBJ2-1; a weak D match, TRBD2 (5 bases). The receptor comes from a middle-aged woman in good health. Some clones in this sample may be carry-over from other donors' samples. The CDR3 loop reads CAGGAVSYNEQFF. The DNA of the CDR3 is TGTGCCGGAGGAGCGGTATCCTACAATGAGCAGTTCTTC.